Included here is one T cell receptor (beta chain) sequence, with context. Its antigen remains unidentified. This entry belongs to a study of cytomegalovirus exposure and HLA in healthy donors. Study-level points and caveats: It was reported that the classifier diagnosed cytomegalovirus status with high specificity and sensitivity in both the original and validation cohorts. TCR beta V- and J-gene trimming was later associated with a missense DCLRE1C variant. Donor immune exposure was known only as CMV serostatus. Being productive about 90% or about 30% of the time was typical of most TCR beta V segments in an earlier analysis.

The CDR3 runs to 13 residues. V lost 2 bases, J lost 10 bases, and 5 bases stayed unmatched. Per the germline V gene, CDR1 is SEHNR and CDR2 is FQNEAQ (reference sequence). The PCR was carried out with 60 Vbeta primers and 13 Jbeta primers. Produced via immunoSEQ multiplex PCR; TCRdb's table is partial and in-frame only. The sample consists of more than 100,000 clones, 75% to 90% of them appearing once. This receptor was obtained from a man aged 25-45 years in good health and CMV-seronegative. What was sequenced was PBMCs. This chain connects TRBV7-9 to TRBJ1-2; TRBD1 aligns across 9 bases. The CDR3 region is CASSLRDREFYTF. CDR3 sequence (DNA): TGTGCCAGCAGCTTACGGGACAGGGAGTTCTACACCTTC.